The TCR beta chain described here comes from a study of T cells in Graves' hyperthyroidism and ophthalmopathy. RNA transcripts yielded amplified TCR beta CDR3 regions. Researchers ran a first-round RT-PCR on the TCR CDR3 using the HTBI primer set. MiXCR, applied by TCRdb to the multiplex PCR reads, yields one record per CDR3 protein. This table holds over 450,000 distinct CDR3 sequences, 14% found once. There are a few counts of this clonotype. V trimming: 1 base; J trimming: 6 bases; junction bases outside the gene matches: 5. Looked up from germline, CDR1 is SGHVS and CDR2 is FNYEAQ. This CDR3 is built from 14 residues.

The genes are TRBV7-6 and TRBJ1-2, with 7 bases lining up with TRBD1. This sequence originates from a woman aged 18-35 years with Graves' hyperthyroidism. Source material: blood. CDR3 nucleotide sequence: TGTGCCAGCAGCTTAGGACAGGGTATGAATGGCTACACCTTC. The encoded protein is CASSLGQGMNGYTF. Supplemented by reference TRBV7-6 and TRBJ1-2, the full variable domain reads GAGVSQSPRYKVTKRGQDVALRCDPISGHVSLYWYRQALGQGPEFLTYFNYEAQQDKSGLPNDRFSAERPEGSISTLTIQRTEQRDSAMYRCASSLGQGMNGYTFGSGTRLTVV.